This T cell receptor (beta chain) emerged from a study of T-cell memory formation after mild COVID-19 (dated by TCRdb to 2020 to 2022). Study-wide context: TCR sequence clusters from the two donors were largely donor specific. Two young, previously healthy adult volunteers, one female and one male, were included in the cohort. T-cell clones expanding and contracting after mild COVID-19 in two donors were tracked by longitudinal TCRalpha and TCRbeta repertoire sequencing. Here is what the overall study found, with its caveats: Only a couple of mild cases were covered by the study, and larger cohorts that include severe cases with pre-infection samples were considered necessary. Balanced CD4/CD8 phenotypes were observed for clones contracting from day 15 to 85, whereas a bias towards CD4+ was observed for a second wave of clones expanding from day 15 to 37. The detection of some responding clones in pre-infection memory suggests that pre-existing cross-reactive memory T cells joined the SARS-CoV-2 response. Contracting CD4+ clones were located mainly in the CM and EM memory subsets, whereas CD8+ clones were found to be enriched in EMRA. SARS-CoV-2 specificity of the second-wave clones peaking on day 37 was not confirmed.

The CDR3, from cysteine to phenylalanine, totals 12 residues. Solely the CDR3 DNA is kept, with 36 bases framed from the first base. Trimming at the junction amounts to 0 bases on V and 11 bases on J, and the germline ends lie 8 bases apart. Sequences SGDLS (CDR1) and YYNGEE (CDR2) are obtained from the germline V gene. PBMCs were isolated by Ficoll-Paque density gradient centrifugation. This clonotype was detected a few times. The antigen it binds to is not known. There are no base qualities to consult, and no much larger clone falls within one base. TCRdb records Illumina NovaSeq 6000 as the sequencer. TCRalpha and TCRbeta cDNA libraries were constructed by 5'RACE with constant-segment primers, with sample barcodes and unique molecular identifiers being introduced. Trizol reagent was used to extract RNA from every sample. Library amplification was performed in two PCR steps, and a second sample barcode and Illumina TruSeq adapters were introduced in the second step. Sequencing of the libraries was done on an Illumina NovaSeq, producing 2 x 150 bp paired-end reads. The source study handled its data this way. Reads were demultiplexed and collapsed into UMI-guided consensus sequences with migec v1.2.7. Using mixcr v2.1.11, UMI consensuses were aligned to TRA and TRB V and J templates and then assembled into clonotypes. Expanded or contracted clonotypes were those called significant by both edgeR and NoisET, with noise models trained on biological replicates. For edgeR calls, the cutoffs were a false discovery rate-adjusted p below 0.01 and a log2 fold-change threshold of 1. As an exploratory analysis of dynamics, PCA with hierarchical clustering was applied to max-normalized trajectories of the 1000 most abundant clonotypes. Each responding clone was given a CD4 or CD8 phenotype based on the CD4+ and CD8+ repertoires, which had been sequenced separately. The public reads were run again by TCRdb, first through fastp at Q25 and then through MiXCR, and only productive beta chains were kept. Rows are unified per CDR3 protein, each entry keeping the most common DNA and genes. TCRdb, not the authors, supplied the V and J calls. A total of fewer than 140,000 distinct CDR3 sequences appear in this sample, under 15% of them only once. Around 30% of the sample comes from the top ten.

This receptor was taken from an adult woman who had mild COVID-19 (a few samples of this study predate the infection). The sample titles of this study are shuffled in the database, so cell type and time point are left out; the donor was told from shared clones. The chain is assembled from TRBV9 and TRBJ2-2; no confident D gene assignment can be made. The sample consisted of PBMCs or a T cell subset sorted from them (not recorded which). The DNA sequence reads TGTGCCAGCAGCGTAGGAGTAGGAGAGCTGTTTTTT. This gives the protein CASSVGVGELFF.